The clone carrying this T cell receptor (beta chain) was counted only a few times. What it binds is unknown. The germline gives CDR1 SQVTM, CDR2 ANQGSEA. There are 14 residues in the CDR3. The V and J ends lost 5 bases and 8 bases respectively, with 19 bases between them. The data were obtained in a study of CD8 T cells in ankylosing spondylitis. Study-wide findings and caveats: Blood from ankylosing spondylitis patients appeared to carry a characteristic roughly 8-variant TCR beta motif. Several of the motif variants were reported before in synovial fluid and blood from reactive arthritis. Disease-linked clones bore a CD8+ phenotype and were relatively rare in peripheral blood.

Making use of molecular barcodes, quantitative 5'-RACE generated TCR beta libraries. TCRdb itself ran the 5' RACE reads through MiXCR, one entry per CDR3 protein. The data hold about 96,000 distinct CDR3 sequences, with more than 25% observed a single time. This chain links TRBV29-1 with TRBJ2-1; D possibly corresponds to TRBD2 (6 bases). The clonotype comes from a male donor with ankylosing spondylitis or in good health (not recorded which). The sequenced sample was blood, either unsorted or a sorted T cell fraction (not recorded which). This chain's CDR3 is CSVPPGRAFDEQFF. The CDR3 DNA reads TGCAGCGTTCCTCCCGGGAGAGCATTTGATGAGCAGTTCTTC.